This T cell receptor (beta chain) was retrieved from a study of T-cell reconstitution after alpha-beta-depleted transplantation in children. Study-level findings and limits: About two months after transplant, alpha-beta T cells reportedly came from several hundred expanded graft clones. T-cell numbers and diversity, one year after transplant, stemmed largely from T cells that were newly produced. Where some patients showed high TCRbeta diversity at day 60, it came from recipient T cells and thymic progenitors that had survived.

Molecular barcoding with unique molecular identifiers was used for the TCRbeta library. TCRdb reprocessed the PCR reads via MiXCR and lists one record per CDR3 protein. The top ten clones hold roughly 5% of a sample with 750,000 to 950,000 distinct CDR3 sequences, 16% of them seen once. This clonotype came up a few times. No antigen is known for it. Germline CDR1 is MDHEN and CDR2 is SYDVKM. This CDR3 is built from 12 residues. Trimming removed 10 bases from V and 3 bases from J, with 13 bases in between. The receptor comes from a male patient between 5 and 17 years old who had a stem cell transplant for acute lymphoblastic leukemia, so the T cells may come from the graft donor. This chain joins TRBV28 and TRBJ2-7; D ambiguous. The sample here was PBMCs, mostly from graft donor cells, taken 360 days after TCRalphabeta/CD19-depleted stem cell transplant. In DNA form, the CDR3 reads TGTGCCATCTCCCCCTCGGGCTACGAGCAGTACTTC. This gives the protein CAISPSGYEQYF.